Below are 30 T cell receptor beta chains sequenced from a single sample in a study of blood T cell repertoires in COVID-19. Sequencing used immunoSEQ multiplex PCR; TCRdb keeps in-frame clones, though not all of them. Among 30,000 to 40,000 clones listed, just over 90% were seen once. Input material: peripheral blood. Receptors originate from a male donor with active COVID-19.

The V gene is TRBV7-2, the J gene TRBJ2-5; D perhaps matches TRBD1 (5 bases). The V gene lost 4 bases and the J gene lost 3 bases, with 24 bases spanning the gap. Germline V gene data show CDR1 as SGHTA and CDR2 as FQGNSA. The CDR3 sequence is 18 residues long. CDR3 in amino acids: CASSSPSVQGASKETQYF. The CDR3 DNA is TGTGCCAGCAGCTCCCCATCTGTCCAGGGCGCCTCTAAAGAGACCCAGTACTTC.

Here the CDR3 reads CASSRSRGVVAYEQYF. The CDR3 DNA sequence: TGTGCCAGCAGCCGTTCGCGGGGTGTGGTCGCCTACGAGCAGTACTTC. V and J are TRBV27 and TRBJ2-7; D may be TRBD2 (6 bases). V lost 6 bases and J lost 2, with 20 bases in between. This CDR3 comprises 16 residues. The germline gives CDR1 MNHEY, CDR2 SMNVEV (reference sequence).

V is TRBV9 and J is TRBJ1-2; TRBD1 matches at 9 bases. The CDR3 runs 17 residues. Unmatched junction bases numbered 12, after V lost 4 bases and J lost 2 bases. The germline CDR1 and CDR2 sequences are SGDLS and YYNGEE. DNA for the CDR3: TGTGCCAGCAGCCGGCCGCCCGGGACAGGGACCAACTATGGCTACACCTTC. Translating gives CASSRPPGTGTNYGYTF.

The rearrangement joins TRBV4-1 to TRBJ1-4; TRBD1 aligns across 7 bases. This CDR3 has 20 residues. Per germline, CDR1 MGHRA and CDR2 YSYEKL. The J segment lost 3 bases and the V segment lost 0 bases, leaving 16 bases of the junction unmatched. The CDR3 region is CASSQEMRGQTTSANEKLFF. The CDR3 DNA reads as TGCGCCAGCAGCCAAGAGATGAGGGGACAGACAACGTCGGCTAATGAAAAACTGTTTTTT.

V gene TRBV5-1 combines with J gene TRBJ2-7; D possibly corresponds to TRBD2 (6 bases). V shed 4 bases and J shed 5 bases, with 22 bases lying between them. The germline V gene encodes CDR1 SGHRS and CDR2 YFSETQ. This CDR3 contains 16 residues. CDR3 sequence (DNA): TGCGCCAGCAGCGCGGGACCGGGACTGATGGTCGACGAGCAGTACTTC. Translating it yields CASSAGPGLMVDEQYF.

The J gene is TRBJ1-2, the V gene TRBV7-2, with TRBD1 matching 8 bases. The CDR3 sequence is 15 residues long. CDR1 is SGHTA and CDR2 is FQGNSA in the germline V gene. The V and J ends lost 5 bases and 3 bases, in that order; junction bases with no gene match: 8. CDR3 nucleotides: TGTGCCAGCAGCGTCTACAGGGGGGATGACTATGGCTACACCTTC. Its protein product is CASSVYRGDDYGYTF.

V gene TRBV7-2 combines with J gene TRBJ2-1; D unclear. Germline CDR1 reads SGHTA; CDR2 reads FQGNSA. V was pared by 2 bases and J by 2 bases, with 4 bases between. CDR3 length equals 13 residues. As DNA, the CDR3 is TGTGCCAGCAGCTTAAACACCTACAATGAGCAGTTCTTC. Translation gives CASSLNTYNEQFF.

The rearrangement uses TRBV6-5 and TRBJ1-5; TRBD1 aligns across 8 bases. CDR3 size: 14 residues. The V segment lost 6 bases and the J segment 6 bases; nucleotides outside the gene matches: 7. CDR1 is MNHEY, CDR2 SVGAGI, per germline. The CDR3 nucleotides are TGTGCCAGCAGGACATCAGGGGGCTTTCAGCCCCAGCATTTT. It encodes CASRTSGGFQPQHF.

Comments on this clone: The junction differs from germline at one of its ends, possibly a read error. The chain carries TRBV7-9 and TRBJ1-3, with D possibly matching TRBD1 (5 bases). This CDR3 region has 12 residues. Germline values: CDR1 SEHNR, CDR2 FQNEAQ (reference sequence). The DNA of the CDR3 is TGTGCCAGCAGCCGACCCCGGGAGGGGAAAGATTTT. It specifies CASSRPREGKDF.

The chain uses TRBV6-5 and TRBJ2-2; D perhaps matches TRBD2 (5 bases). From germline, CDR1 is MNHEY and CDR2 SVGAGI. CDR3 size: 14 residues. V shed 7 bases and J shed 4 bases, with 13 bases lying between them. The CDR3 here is CASKSGVGTGELFF. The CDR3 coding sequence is TGTGCCAGCAAATCCGGGGTGGGCACCGGGGAGCTGTTTTTT.

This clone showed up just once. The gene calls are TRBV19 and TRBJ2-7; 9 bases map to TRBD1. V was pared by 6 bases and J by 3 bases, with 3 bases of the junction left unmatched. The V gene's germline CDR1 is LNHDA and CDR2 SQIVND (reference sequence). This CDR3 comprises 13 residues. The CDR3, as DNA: TGTGCCAGTAGCAGACAGGGGGGCTACGAGCAGTACTTC. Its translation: CASSRQGGYEQYF.

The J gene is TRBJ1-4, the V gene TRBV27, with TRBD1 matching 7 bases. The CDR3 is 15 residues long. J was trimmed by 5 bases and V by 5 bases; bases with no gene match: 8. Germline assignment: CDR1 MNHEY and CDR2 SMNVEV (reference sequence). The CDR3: CASSPPGQPNEKLFF. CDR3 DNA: TGTGCCAGCAGTCCCCCGGGACAGCCGAATGAAAAACTGTTTTTT. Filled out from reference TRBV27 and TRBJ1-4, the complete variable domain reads EAQVTQNPRYLITVTGKKLTVTCSQNMNHEYMSWYRQDPGLGLRQIYYSMNVEVTDKGDVPEGYKVSRKEKRNFPLILESPSPNQTSLYFCASSPPGQPNEKLFFGSGTQLSVL.

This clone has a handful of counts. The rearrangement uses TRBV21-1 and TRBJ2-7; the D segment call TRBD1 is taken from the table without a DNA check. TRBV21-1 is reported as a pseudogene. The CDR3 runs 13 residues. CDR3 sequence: CASSTGVSYEQYF. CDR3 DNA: TGTGCCAGCAGTACAGGGGTTTCCTACGAGCAGTACTTC.

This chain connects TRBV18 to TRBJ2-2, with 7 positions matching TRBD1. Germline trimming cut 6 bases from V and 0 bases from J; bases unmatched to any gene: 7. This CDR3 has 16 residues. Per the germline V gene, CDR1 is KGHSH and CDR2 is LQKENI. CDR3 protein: CASSRTGDPNTGELFF. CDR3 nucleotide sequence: TGTGCCAGCTCGCGAACAGGGGACCCGAACACCGGGGAGCTGTTTTTT.

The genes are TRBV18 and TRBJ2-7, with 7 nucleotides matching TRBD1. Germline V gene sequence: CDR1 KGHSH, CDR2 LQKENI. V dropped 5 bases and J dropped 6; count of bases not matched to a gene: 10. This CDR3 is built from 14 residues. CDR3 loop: CASSVTDRAIEQYF. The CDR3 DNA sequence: TGTGCCAGCTCAGTAACCGACAGGGCGATCGAGCAGTACTTC.

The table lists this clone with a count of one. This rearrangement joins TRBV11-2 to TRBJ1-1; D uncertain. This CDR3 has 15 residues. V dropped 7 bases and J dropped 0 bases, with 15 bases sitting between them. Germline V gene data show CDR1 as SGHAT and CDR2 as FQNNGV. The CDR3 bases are TGTGCCAGCACCACAGACGGAAACCTGAACACTGAAGCTTTCTTT. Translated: CASTTDGNLNTEAFF.

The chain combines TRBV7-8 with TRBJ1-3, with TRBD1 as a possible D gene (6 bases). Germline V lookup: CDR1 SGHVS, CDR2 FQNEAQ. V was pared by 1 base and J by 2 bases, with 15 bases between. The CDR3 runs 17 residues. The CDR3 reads CASSLDRAALPGNTIYF. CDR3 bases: TGTGCCAGCAGCTTAGACAGGGCCGCGCTGCCTGGAAACACCATATATTTT.

This CDR3 reads CASSFGRFYEQYF. The DNA for the CDR3 is TGTGCCAGCAGCTTTGGGAGATTCTACGAGCAGTACTTC. J is TRBJ2-7 and V is TRBV7-2, with D tentatively TRBD2 (5 bases). Germline V gene sequence: CDR1 SGHTA, CDR2 FQGNSA. The V end was cut by 3 bases, the J end by 3 bases, with 9 bases between. This CDR3 has 13 residues.

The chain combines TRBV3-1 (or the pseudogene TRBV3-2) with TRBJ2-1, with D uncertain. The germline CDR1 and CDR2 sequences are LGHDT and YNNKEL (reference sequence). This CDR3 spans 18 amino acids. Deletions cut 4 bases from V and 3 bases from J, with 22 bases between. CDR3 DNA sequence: TGTGCCAGCAGCCGTATGACGCCGGCGGTTCGAAGCTACAATGAGCAGTTCTTC. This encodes CASSRMTPAVRSYNEQFF.

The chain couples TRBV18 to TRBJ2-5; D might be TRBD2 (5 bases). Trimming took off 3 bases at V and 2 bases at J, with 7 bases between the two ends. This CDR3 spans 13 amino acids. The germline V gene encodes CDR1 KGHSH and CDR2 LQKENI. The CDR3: CASSPRGQETQYF. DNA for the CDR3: TGTGCCAGCTCACCCCGGGGACAAGAGACCCAGTACTTC.

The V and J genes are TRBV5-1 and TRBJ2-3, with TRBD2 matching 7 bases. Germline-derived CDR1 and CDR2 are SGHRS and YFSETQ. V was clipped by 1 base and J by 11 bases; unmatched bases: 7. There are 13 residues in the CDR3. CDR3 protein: CASSLWDGTKQYF. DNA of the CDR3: TGCGCCAGCAGCTTGTGGGACGGGACTAAGCAGTATTTT.

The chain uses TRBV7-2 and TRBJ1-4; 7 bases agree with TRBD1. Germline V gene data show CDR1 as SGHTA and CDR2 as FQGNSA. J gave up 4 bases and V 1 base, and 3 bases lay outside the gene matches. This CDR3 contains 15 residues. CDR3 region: CASSLVGTVNEKLFF. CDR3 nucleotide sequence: TGTGCCAGCAGCTTAGTGGGGACAGTTAATGAAAAACTGTTTTTT.

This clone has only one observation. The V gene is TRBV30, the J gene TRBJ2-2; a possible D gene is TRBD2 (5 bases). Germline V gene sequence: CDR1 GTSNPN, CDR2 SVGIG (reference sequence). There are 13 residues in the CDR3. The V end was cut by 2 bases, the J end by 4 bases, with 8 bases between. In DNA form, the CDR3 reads TGTGCCTGGAGTCGGGATAGCACCGGGGAGCTGTTTTTT. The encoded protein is CAWSRDSTGELFF.

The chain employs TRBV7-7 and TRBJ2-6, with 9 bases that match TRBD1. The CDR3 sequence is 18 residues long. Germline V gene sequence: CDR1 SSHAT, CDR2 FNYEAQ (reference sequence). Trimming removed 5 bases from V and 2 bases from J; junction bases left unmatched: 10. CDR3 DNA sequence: TGTGCCAGCAGCCCGCGGACAGGGGCGGTGGCTGGGGCCAACGTCCTGACTTTC. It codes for CASSPRTGAVAGANVLTF.

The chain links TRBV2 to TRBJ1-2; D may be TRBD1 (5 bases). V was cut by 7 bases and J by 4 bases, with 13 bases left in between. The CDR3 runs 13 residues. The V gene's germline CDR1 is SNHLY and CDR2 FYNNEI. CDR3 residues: CASIRASLYGYTF. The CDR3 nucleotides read TGTGCCAGCATCAGGGCCTCCCTCTATGGCTACACCTTC.

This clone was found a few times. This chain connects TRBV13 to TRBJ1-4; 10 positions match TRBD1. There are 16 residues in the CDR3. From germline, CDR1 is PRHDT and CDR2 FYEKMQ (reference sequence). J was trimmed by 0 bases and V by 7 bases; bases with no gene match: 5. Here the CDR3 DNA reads TGTGCCAGCAACGTCGGACAGGGGGCAACTAATGAAAAACTGTTTTTT. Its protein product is CASNVGQGATNEKLFF.

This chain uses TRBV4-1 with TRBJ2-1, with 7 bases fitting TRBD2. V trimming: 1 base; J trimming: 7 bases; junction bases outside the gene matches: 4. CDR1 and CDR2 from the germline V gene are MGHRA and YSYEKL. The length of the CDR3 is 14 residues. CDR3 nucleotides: TGCGCCAGCAGCCAAGTGGGGAGGGTGAATGAGCAGTTCTTC. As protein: CASSQVGRVNEQFF.

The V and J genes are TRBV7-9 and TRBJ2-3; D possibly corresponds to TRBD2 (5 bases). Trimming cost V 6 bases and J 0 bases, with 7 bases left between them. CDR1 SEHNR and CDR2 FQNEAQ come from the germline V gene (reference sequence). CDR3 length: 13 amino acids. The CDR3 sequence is CASSRGSTDTQYF. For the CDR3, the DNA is TGTGCCAGCAGTCGAGGGAGCACAGATACGCAGTATTTT.

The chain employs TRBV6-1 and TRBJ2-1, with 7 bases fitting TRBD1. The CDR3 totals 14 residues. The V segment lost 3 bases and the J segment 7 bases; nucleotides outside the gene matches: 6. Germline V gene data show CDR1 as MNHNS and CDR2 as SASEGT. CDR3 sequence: CASSEWTGRNEQFF. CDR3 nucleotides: TGTGCCAGCAGTGAGTGGACAGGACGAAATGAGCAGTTCTTC.

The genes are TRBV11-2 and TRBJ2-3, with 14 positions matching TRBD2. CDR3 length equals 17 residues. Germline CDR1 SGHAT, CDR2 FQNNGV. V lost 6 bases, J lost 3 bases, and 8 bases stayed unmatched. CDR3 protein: CASSQGLAGVGTDTQYF. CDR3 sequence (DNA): TGTGCCAGCAGTCAGGGACTAGCGGGGGTAGGGACAGATACGCAGTATTTT. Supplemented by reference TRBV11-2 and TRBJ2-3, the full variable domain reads EAGVAQSPRYKIIEKRQSVAFWCNPISGHATLYWYQQILGQGPKLLIQFQNNGVVDDSQLPKDRFSAERLKGVDSTLKIQPAKLEDSAVYLCASSQGLAGVGTDTQYFGPGTRLTVL.